The 5 T cell receptor beta chains in this list originate from one sample, sequenced in a study of blood T cells in healthy people across ages. The authors ran a second PCR of 7 to 11 cycles using a sample-barcoded 5' primer and a J-beta primer mix. TCRdb passed the 5' RACE reads through MiXCR, listing each CDR3 protein once. Of about 940,000 distinct CDR3 sequences in the sample, roughly 43% are singletons; the top ten hold about an eighth. The sequenced material came from blood. The receptors shown here come from a man younger than 40 in good health.

This rearrangement joins TRBV29-1 to TRBJ2-7; 9 bases fit TRBD1. CDR1 and CDR2 (germline): SQVTM, ANQGSEA. Trimming removed 7 bases from V and 5 bases from J; junction bases left unmatched: 9. The CDR3 contains 13 residues. This CDR3 reads CSAWTGERDEQYF. Here the CDR3 DNA reads TGCAGCGCTTGGACAGGGGAAAGGGACGAGCAGTACTTC.

The CDR3 here is CASSVDSTNTGELFF. CDR3 coding DNA: TGTGCCAGCAGCGTCGACAGTACGAACACCGGGGAGCTGTTTTTT. V is TRBV9 and J is TRBJ2-2, with D maybe TRBD1 (5 bases). V was cut by 2 bases and J by 0 bases, with 8 bases left in between. The CDR3 has 15 residues. In germline, CDR1 is SGDLS, CDR2 YYNGEE. Looking up the rest from reference TRBV9 and TRBJ2-2 gives the full variable domain: DSGVTQTPKHLITATGQRVTLRCSPRSGDLSVYWYQQSLDQGLQFLIQYYNGEERAKGNILERFSAQQFPDLHSELNLSSLELGDSALYFCASSVDSTNTGELFFGEGSRLTVL.

This clonotype turned up a few times. The chain carries TRBV9 and TRBJ2-1; D gene ambiguous. The CDR3 spans 16 residues. The V end lost 0 bases, the J end lost 0 bases, and 10 bases lay between the germline ends. CDR1 and CDR2 (germline): SGDLS, YYNGEE. The CDR3 region is CASSVGGSSSYNEQFF. The CDR3 DNA is TGTGCCAGCAGCGTAGGAGGTTCCAGCTCCTACAATGAGCAGTTCTTC. Complete variable domain (other parts from reference TRBV9 and TRBJ2-1): DSGVTQTPKHLITATGQRVTLRCSPRSGDLSVYWYQQSLDQGLQFLIQYYNGEERAKGNILERFSAQQFPDLHSELNLSSLELGDSALYFCASSVGGSSSYNEQFFGPGTRLTVL.

The rearrangement links TRBV4-2 to TRBJ2-5, with TRBD2 matching 11 bases. V shed 0 bases and J 11 bases; nucleotides not matched to a gene: 20. The CDR3 is 19 amino acids. Germline CDR1 and CDR2: LGHNA and YNFKEQ. CDR3 nucleotides: TGTGCCAGCAGCCAAGATTTTAGACTAGCGGGGTCTACGGGGAATGAGCAGTACTTC. Translation: CASSQDFRLAGSTGNEQYF.

As for this clonotype: Germline and junction disagree at one end, which may indicate a read error. The rearrangement uses TRBV12-3 or TRBV12-4 and TRBJ1-2; no reliable D call. The CDR3 spans 13 residues. This chain's CDR3 is CAGSLGSVGGYTF. For the CDR3, the DNA is TGTGCCGGCAGTTTAGGGTCTGTTGGGGGCTACACCTTC.